The 9 T cell receptor beta chains below come from one sample, sequenced in a study of human thymus T cells. Resected material from corrective heart surgery provided the thymus tissue analysed. Only in-frame clones appear in the TCRdb table, and some are missing; sequencing was by immunoSEQ multiplex PCR. The table shows tens of thousands of clones, with approximately 96% occurring only once. Sequenced input: thymus tissue. The receptors come from a boy under two years old with a congenital heart defect but otherwise immunologically healthy.

This clone was observed once. Other nucleotide sequences from this sample produce the same CDR3. The gene calls are TRBV18 and TRBJ1-1; D gene ambiguous. V lost 3 bases to trimming and J lost 5 bases, with 7 bases between them. The CDR3 is 12 residues long. Per germline, CDR1 KGHSH and CDR2 LQKENI. This chain's CDR3 is CASSPGWTEAFF. In DNA, the CDR3 is TGTGCCAGCTCACCGGGCTGGACTGAAGCTTTCTTT.

The gene calls are TRBV28 and TRBJ2-3, with D unclear. CDR3 length equals 12 residues. From germline, CDR1 is MDHEN and CDR2 SYDVKM. Trimming removed 6 bases from V and 5 bases from J, with 9 bases in between. The CDR3 nucleotides read TGTGCCAGCAGCCCCAAAGAAGATACGCAGTATTTT. Protein product: CASSPKEDTQYF.

The chain links TRBV19 to TRBJ1-1; tentative D call: TRBD1 (5 bases). CDR1 and CDR2 (germline): LNHDA, SQIVND (reference sequence). V lost 5 bases, J lost 9 bases, and 13 bases lay in between. The CDR3 length is 12 residues. The CDR3 bases are TGTGCCAGTAGTGGACACCTCTTAAAAGCTTTCTTT. Encoded protein: CASSGHLLKAFF.

This sequence joins TRBV7-2 and TRBJ2-7, with 8 bases identical to TRBD1. The germline V gene encodes CDR1 SGHTA and CDR2 FQGNSA. The length of the CDR3 is 17 residues. The trim removed 3 bases at V and 3 bases at J, leaving 13 bases unmatched. The DNA for the CDR3 is TGTGCCAGCAGCTTGGGACAGGAGAGCTCCATATTCTACGAGCAGTACTTC. The encoded protein is CASSLGQESSIFYEQYF.

V and J are TRBV11-1 and TRBJ2-3; 12 bases agree with TRBD2. The germline CDR1 and CDR2 sequences are SGHAT and FQDESV (reference sequence). CDR3 size: 18 residues. Unmatched junction bases numbered 8, after V lost 4 bases and J lost 0 bases. CDR3 region: CASSCPGLAGRSTDTQYF. As DNA, the CDR3 is TGTGCCAGCAGCTGTCCGGGACTAGCGGGCCGAAGCACAGATACGCAGTATTTT.

This rearrangement joins TRBV27 to TRBJ2-2; D is ambiguous. From germline, CDR1 is MNHEY and CDR2 SMNVEV (reference sequence). V lost 1 base to trimming and J lost 3 bases, with 3 bases between them. The CDR3 extends over 13 amino acids. Here the CDR3 reads CASSLWHTGELFF. The CDR3 DNA reads as TGTGCCAGCAGTTTATGGCACACCGGGGAGCTGTTTTTT.

The J gene is TRBJ2-1, the V gene TRBV7-2; 9 bases map to TRBD2. The CDR3 runs to 17 residues. The junction had 9 bases not matched to a gene; V was cut back by 6 bases and J by 0 bases. The germline gives CDR1 SGHTA, CDR2 FQGNSA. The CDR3 DNA is TGTGCCAGCAGACCAGCGGGGGGTATAAACTCCTACAATGAGCAGTTCTTC. It translates to CASRPAGGINSYNEQFF. Full variable domain (rest looked up from reference TRBV7-2 and TRBJ2-1): GAGVSQSPSNKVTEKGKDVELRCDPISGHTALYWYRQSLGQGLEFLIYFQGNSAPDKSGLPSDRFSAERTGGSVSTLTIQRTQQEDSAVYLCASRPAGGINSYNEQFFGPGTRLTVL.

DNA of the CDR3: TGTGCCAGCAGTTACTCCCGGGCTAGGAACACCGGGGAGCTGTTTTTT. Its translation: CASSYSRARNTGELFF. The J gene is TRBJ2-2, the V gene TRBV6-5; D gene unclear. CDR3 length: 16 amino acids. Germline CDR1 reads MNHEY; CDR2 reads SVGAGI. The V end was cut by 0 bases, the J end by 1 base, with 9 bases between.

The J gene is TRBJ2-7, the V gene TRBV6-5, with 9 bases fitting TRBD1. The V gene end was trimmed by 2 bases and the J gene end by 6 bases; junction bases not matched to a gene: 2. The CDR3 loop spans 13 amino acids. In germline, CDR1 is MNHEY, CDR2 SVGAGI. The CDR3 loop is CASSYPDRGEQYF. The CDR3 nucleotides are TGTGCCAGCAGTTACCCGGACAGGGGCGAGCAGTACTTC.